This is a list of T cell receptor beta chains from one sample in a study of blood T cell repertoires in COVID-19. Method: immunoSEQ multiplex PCR; TCRdb's copy keeps in-frame clones and lacks some. This sample yields roughly 160,000 clones, of which 84% are seen a single time; 13% to 15% belongs to the top ten. Sequenced input: peripheral blood. The source is a man aged 18 to 35 with active or convalescent COVID-19. Each CDR3 is given with its conserved first and last residue. D genes are given only for firm matches. A row's size may be missing; if present it is once, few, many or a size class.

DNA | CDR3 | V | size | D | J
TGCGCCAGCACCCTCGGGGGTTCGTATGGCTACACCTTC | CASTLGGSYGYTF | TRBV5-1 | - | - | TRBJ1-2
TGTGCCAGCAGTTTGGGGGGGGGCGCAAAGGAAGCTTTCTTT | CASSLGGGAKEAFF | TRBV28 | - | - | TRBJ1-1
TGTGCCAGCAGTCCTAAGACAGGGTGGTCGGTGGATTACGAGCAGTACTTC | CASSPKTGWSVDYEQYF | TRBV6-6 | few | TRBD1 | TRBJ2-7
TGTGCCAGCAGTAAATGGACAGGTAGTGATGAAAAACTGTTTTTT | CASSKWTGSDEKLFF | TRBV6-5 | - | TRBD1 | TRBJ1-4
TGCGCCAGCAGCTTTGAGGGTGGGGTGGATACGCAGTATTTT | CASSFEGGVDTQYF | TRBV5-1 | few | - | TRBJ2-3
TGTGCCAGCAGCTTGATTAGCGGGAGCCCCCTACGAGGGCAGTACTTC | CASSLISGSPLRGQYF | TRBV7-9 | - | TRBD2 | TRBJ2-7
TGTGCCAGCAGCTTCGGCGGGAGCTCCTACAATGAGCAGTTCTTC | CASSFGGSSYNEQFF | TRBV5-5 | - | TRBD2 | TRBJ2-1
TGTGCCAGCAGCGTGGACATATGGGAGCAGTTCTTC | CASSVDIWEQFF | TRBV9 | - | - | TRBJ2-1
TGCGCCAGCAACCGGGACAGCACACAAGAGACCCAGTACTTC | CASNRDSTQETQYF | TRBV5-1 | - | TRBD1 | TRBJ2-5
TGTGCCAGCAAATCGGGACATACGGGAGAGACCCAGTACTTC | CASKSGHTGETQYF | TRBV2 | - | - | TRBJ2-5
TGTGCCAGCAGCTCGGGACTAGCGGGGGCCTCCCTATCCTACGAGCAGTACTTC | CASSSGLAGASLSYEQYF | TRBV11-2 | - | TRBD2 | TRBJ2-7
TGTGCCAGCAGTCGGGGGACTACGAACACCGGGGAGCTGTTTTTT | CASSRGTTNTGELFF | TRBV27 | - | TRBD2 | TRBJ2-2
TGTGCCAGCAGTTTTGTCGGAGTATCTGAAGCTTTCTTT | CASSFVGVSEAFF | TRBV12-3/TRBV12-4 | once | - | TRBJ1-1
TGTGCCAGCATGGGAGATAGCAATCAGCCCCAGCATTTT | CASMGDSNQPQHF | TRBV2 | - | - | TRBJ1-5
TGTGCCAGCAGTCATCAGGGGACAGGGGGCTATGAAAAACTGTTTTTT | CASSHQGTGGYEKLFF | TRBV7-9 | once | TRBD1 | TRBJ1-4
TGCGCCAGCAGCCACCCCGGGACTGAAGCTTTCTTT | CASSHPGTEAFF | TRBV4-1 | - | - | TRBJ1-1
TGTGCCAGCAGGGAGGACGGAAACAATGAGCAGTTCTTC | CASREDGNNEQFF | TRBV3-1/TRBV3-2 | - | - | TRBJ2-1
TGTGCCAGCAGTCCTGGACTCTCGGGCACTGAAGCTTTCTTT | CASSPGLSGTEAFF | TRBV27 | - | - | TRBJ1-1
TGTGCCAGCAGCGTAGAATCAGGGGGAAATAATTCACCCCTCCACTTT | CASSVESGGNNSPLHF | TRBV9 | - | TRBD1 | TRBJ1-6
TGTGCCAGCAGCTTAGCCCCTAAGAGGGCTAGCGGTGTGGGCAATGAGCAGTTCTTC | CASSLAPKRASGVGNEQFF | TRBV11-2 | - | TRBD2 | TRBJ2-1
TGTGCCAGCAGCCACCTTGGACAGGTGGACGAGCAGTACTTC | CASSHLGQVDEQYF | TRBV3-1/TRBV3-2 | once | TRBD1 | TRBJ2-7
TGCGCCAGCAGCCAAGATCAGAACCCCCAGGAGGGTGAAAAACTGTTTTTT | CASSQDQNPQEGEKLFF | TRBV4-1 | few | - | TRBJ1-4
TGTGCCAGCAGCGCTGCCGACAGGGGAGGTCAGCCCCAGCATTTT | CASSAADRGGQPQHF | TRBV6-5 | few | TRBD1 | TRBJ1-5
TGCGCCAGCAGCCGCACCCCCCCAGGGGGCGGTTTCTACGAGCAGTACTTC | CASSRTPPGGGFYEQYF | TRBV4-1 | - | TRBD1 | TRBJ2-7
TGTGCCAGCAGGCAGACAGCCGTCTCTGGGGCCAACGTCCTGACTTTC | CASRQTAVSGANVLTF | TRBV28 | - | - | TRBJ2-6
TGTGCCAGCAGCCAAGGACTAGCGGGGGTAGAGACCCAGTACTTC | CASSQGLAGVETQYF | TRBV3-1/TRBV3-2 | - | TRBD2 | TRBJ2-5
TGCGCCAGCAGCCAAGAGATAGGAGCGGGGGGATACAATGAGCAGTTCTTC | CASSQEIGAGGYNEQFF | TRBV4-1 | - | TRBD2 | TRBJ2-1
TGTGCCAGCAGCAACGACAGGGAGAAAAACATTCAGTACTTC | CASSNDREKNIQYF | TRBV11-3 | - | TRBD1 | TRBJ2-4
TGTGCCAGCAGCTTTGACAGTTACCGCTCCTACAATGAGCAGTTCTTC | CASSFDSYRSYNEQFF | TRBV7-2 | - | - | TRBJ2-1
TGTGCCAGCACCGGAACAGGGATTCACTATGGCTACACCTTC | CASTGTGIHYGYTF | TRBV2 | - | - | TRBJ1-2
TGCGCCAGCAGCTCGAGATTAAACTCCTACGAGCAGTACTTC | CASSSRLNSYEQYF | TRBV5-1 | - | - | TRBJ2-7
TGTGCCAGCAGCTTAACAGGGTACGGAAACACCATATATTTT | CASSLTGYGNTIYF | TRBV7-9 | - | - | TRBJ1-3
TGTGCCAGCAGCGTAAAGAGGGGGACGTCGTACACTGAAGCTTTCTTT | CASSVKRGTSYTEAFF | TRBV11-2 | few | - | TRBJ1-1
TGTGCCAGCAGTTACACTTCAAGGGGGGGGAACACTGAAGCTTTCTTT | CASSYTSRGGNTEAFF | TRBV6-5 | - | - | TRBJ1-1
TGTGCCAGTAGTGCCCGGGAGGACAATGAGCAGTTCTTC | CASSAREDNEQFF | TRBV19 | - | TRBD2 | TRBJ2-1
TGTGCCAGCAGCCTGACAGCAACTAATGAAAAACTGTTTTTT | CASSLTATNEKLFF | TRBV6-6 | once | - | TRBJ1-4
TGTGCCAGCAGCCCCTTTCTCTATGGCTACACCTTC | CASSPFLYGYTF | TRBV5-5 | - | - | TRBJ1-2
TGTGCCAGCAGCGTAGTAGCGGCAGAGGGGGCAAACTATGGCTACACCTTC | CASSVVAAEGANYGYTF | TRBV9 | few | TRBD1 | TRBJ1-2
TGTGCCAGCAGCTTAAGACAGGATAATGAAAAACTGTTTTTT | CASSLRQDNEKLFF | TRBV5-6 | once | - | TRBJ1-4
TGCAGCGTTGATCTAGCGGGAGGGGGGGAGACCCAGTACTTC | CSVDLAGGGETQYF | TRBV29-1 | once | TRBD2 | TRBJ2-5
TGTGCCAGCAGTCATCGGGTAGGTGAGCAGTTCTTC | CASSHRVGEQFF | TRBV13 | - | - | TRBJ2-1
TGTGCCAGCAGCCCCCAGTCTGGAAACACCATATATTTT | CASSPQSGNTIYF | TRBV4-2 | - | - | TRBJ1-3
TGTGCCAGCAGCCCACACGGGGGACAGGGCCGGGAAGAGACCCAGTACTTC | CASSPHGGQGREETQYF | TRBV27 | - | TRBD1 | TRBJ2-5
TGTGCCAGCTCACCACTCAGGGCAGGGGGCGAAGTTGCCTCTGGAAACACCATATATTTT | CASSPLRAGGEVASGNTIYF | TRBV18 | once | TRBD1 | TRBJ1-3
TGTGCCAGCTCACCGGGGGGAGTCGGGAGCTACGAGCAGTACTTC | CASSPGGVGSYEQYF | TRBV18 | - | - | TRBJ2-7
TGTGCCAGTAGTATTTTGGGCTCTCCTACCTCTGGAAACACCATATATTTT | CASSILGSPTSGNTIYF | TRBV19 | - | - | TRBJ1-3
TGTGCCAGCAGTAAGGGACTAGCGGGTTTCGAGCAGTACTTC | CASSKGLAGFEQYF | TRBV2 | - | TRBD2 | TRBJ2-7
TGTGCCAGCAGTTCCTCGCCGACAGGGGGCAAGGGTATCGTGCAGTTCTTC | CASSSSPTGGKGIVQFF | TRBV27 | - | TRBD1 | TRBJ2-1